Listed below are T cell receptor beta chains from one sample, sequenced in a study of cytomegalovirus exposure and HLA in healthy donors. Sequencing used immunoSEQ multiplex PCR; TCRdb keeps in-frame clones, though not all of them. The table has more than 140,000 clones, nearly 80% seen once; the top ten hold roughly 0.69%. Sequencing was carried out using PBMCs. These receptor sequences come from a male donor in good health and CMV-seronegative. Each CDR3 is given without its conserved first and last residue. The D gene is left open where the match is weak.

D gene: TRBD1; V gene: TRBV7-2; CDR3 protein: ASSPDRGRDEQY
D gene: TRBD1; V gene: TRBV18; CDR3 protein: ASSPGTGSGYT
D gene: TRBD1; V gene: TRBV5-1; CDR3 protein: ASSLQGSTDTQY
D gene: TRBD1; V gene: TRBV15; CDR3 protein: ATSRGPQGARTGELF
D gene: TRBD1; V gene: TRBV6-1; CDR3 protein: ASSSGQGINSPLH
D gene: TRBD2; V gene: TRBV4-2; CDR3 protein: ASSQDPYTGLAGVSYEQY
D gene: TRBD1; V gene: TRBV5-4; CDR3 protein: ASSKPGQDNTEAF
D gene: NA; V gene: TRBV21-1; CDR3 protein: ASMLLGHWYRGYT
D gene: NA; V gene: TRBV7-6; CDR3 protein: ASSLYARVTEAF
D gene: NA; V gene: TRBV9; CDR3 protein: ASSVGATEIANYGYT
D gene: NA; V gene: TRBV5-1; CDR3 protein: ASSLDLFNTGELF
D gene: NA; V gene: TRBV4-2; CDR3 protein: ASSQAGSGSSYEQY
D gene: NA; V gene: TRBV2; CDR3 protein: ATRKGLGNPGELF